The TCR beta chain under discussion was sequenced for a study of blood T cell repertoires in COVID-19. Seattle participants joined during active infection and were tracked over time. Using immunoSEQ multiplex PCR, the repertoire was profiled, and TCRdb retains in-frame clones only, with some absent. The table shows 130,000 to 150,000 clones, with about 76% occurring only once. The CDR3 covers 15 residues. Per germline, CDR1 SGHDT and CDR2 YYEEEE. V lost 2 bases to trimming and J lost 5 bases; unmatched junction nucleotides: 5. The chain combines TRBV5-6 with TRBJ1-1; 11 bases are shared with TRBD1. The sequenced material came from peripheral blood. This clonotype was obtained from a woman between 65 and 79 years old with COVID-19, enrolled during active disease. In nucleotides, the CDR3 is TGTGCCAGCAGCTTAGGACAGGGGGCTGGGACTGAAGCTTTCTTT. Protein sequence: CASSLGQGAGTEAFF.